Below, 27 T cell receptor beta chains from the same sample are listed, as sequenced in a study of T-cell reconstitution after alpha-beta-depleted transplantation in children. Preparation of the TCRbeta library used unique molecular identifiers. MiXCR was run by TCRdb on the PCR reads, yielding one entry per CDR3 protein. The table includes about a million distinct CDR3 sequences, around 30% detected once. The sequencing used PBMCs, mostly from graft donor cells, collected 360 days after TCRalphabeta/CD19-depleted stem cell transplant. These receptors were taken from a boy in the first two years of life who had a stem cell transplant for SCID, so the T cells may come from the graft donor.

Many counts were recorded for this clonotype. The chain is built from TRBV10-3 and TRBJ2-5; a possible D gene is TRBD2 (6 bases). This CDR3 comprises 12 residues. V shed 4 bases and J shed 5 bases, with 8 bases lying between them. Germline loops: CDR1 ENHRY, CDR2 SYGVKD. Here the CDR3 DNA reads TGTGCCATCAGTGTTGGGGGGGAGACCCAGTACTTC. Its translation is CAISVGGETQYF.

This clonotype has only a few counts. The chain links TRBV5-1 to TRBJ2-7; TRBD2 matches at 8 bases. Germline trimming cut 2 bases from V and 6 bases from J; bases unmatched to any gene: 7. The CDR3 runs to 14 residues. CDR1 is SGHRS and CDR2 is YFSETQ in the germline V gene. The CDR3 region has the DNA TGCGCCAGCAGCTTCGGGACTAGAGAAGGCGAGCAGTACTTC. This sequence encodes CASSFGTREGEQYF.

This clonotype was found a few times. The gene calls are TRBV24-1 and TRBJ2-1; D is unresolved. V was clipped by 1 base and J by 4 bases, with 7 bases between them. The length of the CDR3 is 14 residues. Looked up from germline, CDR1 is KGHDR and CDR2 is SFDVKD. The CDR3 DNA follows: TGTGCCACCAGTGATTTCGAGAAATACAATGAGCAGTTCTTC. Its translation: CATSDFEKYNEQFF.

The chain links TRBV2 to TRBJ2-1; 7 bases are a match to TRBD2. The CDR3 consists of 14 residues. CDR1 and CDR2 (germline): SNHLY, FYNNEI. V shed 0 bases and J 9 bases; nucleotides not matched to a gene: 5. The CDR3 sequence is CASSEARAGSEQFF. Here the CDR3 DNA reads TGTGCCAGCAGTGAAGCTCGAGCGGGGTCTGAGCAGTTCTTC.

This clonotype was seen a few times. A much larger clone differs by one base, so this may be a read error. The rearrangement uses TRBV9 and TRBJ2-3; 12 positions agree with TRBD2. The CDR3 covers 16 residues. V shed 3 bases and J 1 base; nucleotides not matched to a gene: 3. CDR1 and CDR2 (germline): SGDLS, YYNGEE. The chain's CDR3 is CASSARLAGGTDTQYF. CDR3 DNA: TGTGCCAGCAGCGCCCGACTAGCGGGGGGCACAGATACGCAGTATTTT.

This clonotype was detected only a few times. V usage is TRBV20-1 and J usage is TRBJ2-3; D is perhaps TRBD2 (6 bases). The CDR3 has 15 amino acids. The V end was cut by 5 bases, the J end by 4 bases, with 19 bases between. The germline gives CDR1 DFQATT, CDR2 SNEGSKA (reference sequence). The CDR3 bases are TGCAGTGCTTCCAAGGCCAGCGGGTTGGCAGATACGCAGTATTTT. Its translation is CSASKASGLADTQYF.

V is TRBV3-1 and J is TRBJ2-1, with D hard to call. Between the trimmed V and J ends, which lost 2 bases and 2 bases, there was a span of 10 bases. There are 15 residues in the CDR3. Germline V CDR1 and CDR2: LGHDT, YNNKEL (reference sequence). The CDR3 bases are TGTGCCAGCAGCCAATCGGCGGTTACCTACAATGAGCAGTTCTTC. Its protein is CASSQSAVTYNEQFF.

The rearrangement uses TRBV7-7 and TRBJ2-5; a weak D match, TRBD1 (6 bases). The V end lost 5 bases, the J end lost 2 bases, and 12 bases lay between the germline ends. The germline V gene has CDR1 SSHAT and CDR2 FNYEAQ (reference sequence). The CDR3 covers 14 residues. The CDR3 protein is CASSPDSWQETQYF. DNA for the CDR3: TGTGCCAGCAGCCCGGACAGTTGGCAAGAGACCCAGTACTTC.

This clonotype was picked up a small number of times. The junction departs from germline at one end; a sequencing error may be responsible. This chain connects TRBV12-3 or TRBV12-4 to TRBJ1-3, with a weak D call TRBD1 (5 bases). The CDR3 extends over 11 amino acids. In nucleotides, the CDR3 is TGTGCCAGCAGTTTGGGGCGGCCCTATGATTTT. Protein sequence: CASSLGRPYDF.

This chain uses TRBV18 with TRBJ2-5; possibly TRBD1 for D (5 bases). The CDR3 has 14 amino acids. Germline V gene data show CDR1 as KGHSH and CDR2 as LQKENI. Trimming pared 6 bases from V and 0 bases from J, leaving 11 bases between. CDR3 loop: CASSHGHYQETQYF. DNA for the CDR3: TGTGCCAGCTCCCACGGACACTACCAAGAGACCCAGTACTTC. Based on the CDR3 plus reference TRBV18 and TRBJ2-5, the full variable domain is NAGVMQNPRHLVRRRGQEARLRCSPMKGHSHVYWYRQLPEEGLKFMVYLQKENIIDESGMPKERFSAEFPKEGPSILRIQQVVRGDSAAYFCASSHGHYQETQYFGPGTRLLVL.

V gene TRBV12-3 or TRBV12-4 combines with J gene TRBJ2-1, with D possibly matching TRBD2 (6 bases). V was shortened by 1 base and J by 11 bases, with 21 bases between the two germline ends. The CDR3 is 16 amino acids. CDR3 residues: CASSLGDWMRLGKQFF. In nucleotides, the CDR3 is TGTGCCAGCAGTTTAGGGGACTGGATGAGGCTCGGGAAGCAGTTCTTC.

CDR3 protein: CASSLLGLSMDEKLFF. The CDR3 nucleotides are TGTGCCAGCAGCTTATTGGGTCTGTCCATGGATGAAAAACTGTTTTTT. The V and J genes are TRBV7-3 and TRBJ1-4; no firm D call. V was shortened by 2 bases and J by 6 bases, with 16 bases between the two germline ends. Germline CDR1 and CDR2: SGHTA and FQGTGA. The CDR3 sequence is 16 residues long.

The chain employs TRBV27 and TRBJ2-7; D is possibly TRBD1 or TRBD2 (5 bases each). Trimming stripped 2 bases from V and 3 bases from J, with 17 bases between. This CDR3 has 16 amino acids. In germline, CDR1 is MNHEY, CDR2 SMNVEV (reference sequence). The CDR3 loop reads CASSLNPGAPFYEQYF. CDR3 nucleotide sequence: TGTGCCAGCAGTTTAAATCCCGGGGCCCCCTTCTACGAGCAGTACTTC.

This chain uses TRBV24-1 with TRBJ2-1; D might be TRBD2 (5 bases). Trimming cost V 6 bases and J 6 bases, with 14 bases left between them. There are 14 residues in the CDR3. Germline loops: CDR1 KGHDR, CDR2 SFDVKD. The CDR3 nucleotides are TGTGCCACCAGTCAGGAGCGGTGGTCCAATGAGCAGTTCTTC. Translation: CATSQERWSNEQFF.

This chain connects TRBV20-1 to TRBJ2-3, with 7 bases identical to TRBD2. The V gene end was trimmed by 3 bases and the J gene end by 0 bases; junction bases not matched to a gene: 3. Per the germline V gene, CDR1 is DFQATT and CDR2 is SNEGSKA (reference sequence). The CDR3 contains 14 residues. In nucleotides, the CDR3 is TGCAGTGCTAGCGGGGGGAGAAGCACAGATACGCAGTATTTT. Translated: CSASGGRSTDTQYF.

V usage is TRBV2 and J usage is TRBJ1-1; no firm D call. From germline, CDR1 is SNHLY and CDR2 FYNNEI. The CDR3 sequence is 14 residues long. Trimming took 7 bases from V and 0 from J, leaving 12 bases between them. CDR3 in DNA: TGTGCCAGCATCCTGGGCGGAATGAACACTGAAGCTTTCTTT. This sequence encodes CASILGGMNTEAFF.

The rearrangement joins TRBV10-3 to TRBJ2-7, with D perhaps matching TRBD1 (5 bases). Trimming stripped 4 bases from V and 3 bases from J, with 16 bases between. Germline-derived CDR1 and CDR2 are ENHRY and SYGVKD. The CDR3 loop spans 15 amino acids. The CDR3 DNA sequence: TGTGCCATCAGTGCCTTGGGTGGGGCTGGCTACGAGCAGTACTTC. This encodes CAISALGGAGYEQYF.

This clonotype was counted only a few times. V gene TRBV12-3 or TRBV12-4 combines with J gene TRBJ1-5; the D is unclear. This CDR3 is built from 12 residues. Trimming removed 6 bases at V and 7 bases at J, with 10 bases between. DNA of the CDR3: TGTGCCAGCAGGGCCCCCCAACAGCCCCAGCATTTT. Amino acid sequence: CASRAPQQPQHF.

The chain couples TRBV4-2 to TRBJ2-7; D may be TRBD2 (7 bases). Germline V gene lookup returns CDR1 LGHNA and CDR2 YNFKEQ. This CDR3 contains 17 residues. The V and J ends lost 0 bases and 3 bases respectively, with 18 bases between them. The CDR3 is CASSQDSGGSAFYEQYF. DNA for the CDR3: TGTGCCAGCAGCCAAGATTCGGGGGGCTCGGCCTTCTACGAGCAGTACTTC.

V and J are TRBV11-2 and TRBJ1-2, with D maybe TRBD1 (6 bases). V lost 2 bases and J 0 bases, leaving 16 bases between the germline ends. Germline V lookup: CDR1 SGHAT, CDR2 FQNNGV. The CDR3 has 17 residues. The CDR3 DNA reads TGTGCCAGCAGCTTATCGACACCGGACAGAGCTAACTATGGCTACACCTTC. Translated: CASSLSTPDRANYGYTF.

The table lists this clonotype with a few counts. The chain recombines TRBV2 with TRBJ2-3, with TRBD1 matching 7 bases. Trimming took 6 bases from V and 7 from J; bases not matched to a gene: 16. In germline, CDR1 is SNHLY, CDR2 FYNNEI. This CDR3 comprises 16 residues. The CDR3 reads CASRITGVPPSNTQYF. The CDR3 DNA sequence: TGTGCCAGCAGGATCACAGGGGTGCCCCCCTCAAATACGCAGTATTTT.

This chain connects TRBV2 to TRBJ2-7; 15 bases fit TRBD2. V shed 7 bases, J shed 4 bases, and the junction held 14 bases outside the gene matches. In germline, CDR1 is SNHLY, CDR2 FYNNEI. CDR3 length equals 18 residues. The CDR3 spells CASMGGLAGGPKSYEQYF. For the CDR3, the DNA is TGTGCCAGCATGGGGGGACTAGCGGGGGGTCCGAAATCTTACGAGCAGTACTTC.

The chain is built from TRBV6-2 or TRBV6-3 and TRBJ2-7; D remains ambiguous. CDR1 is MNHEY and CDR2 is SVGEGT in the germline V gene. V was cut by 2 bases and J by 6 bases, with 26 bases left in between. The CDR3 has 18 amino acids. The CDR3 loop is CASSYGFGSKGSVSEQYF. For the CDR3, the DNA is TGTGCCAGCAGTTACGGCTTTGGTTCCAAAGGCTCCGTTTCCGAGCAGTACTTC.

This clonotype is a singleton in its sample. The chain has TRBV20-1 and TRBJ1-1; possible D gene TRBD1, 5 bases. Trimming removed 6 bases from V and 3 bases from J, with 17 bases in between. The CDR3 loop spans 14 amino acids. Germline CDR1 reads DFQATT; CDR2 reads SNEGSKA (reference sequence). CDR3 in DNA: TGCAGTGCCGCTGCCGGGACGTTGGACACTGAAGCTTTCTTT. Encoded protein: CSAAAGTLDTEAFF.

The rearrangement uses TRBV2 and TRBJ2-3; the match to TRBD2 covers 8 bases. CDR1 is SNHLY, CDR2 FYNNEI, per germline. The CDR3 extends over 15 amino acids. V shed 4 bases and J 12 bases; nucleotides not matched to a gene: 15. CDR3 residues: CASSATGGPESAQYF. The CDR3 DNA sequence: TGTGCCAGCAGTGCGACGGGGGGGCCGGAGTCTGCACAGTATTTT. The complete variable domain, with remaining parts taken from reference TRBV2 and TRBJ2-3, reads EPEVTQTPSHQVTQMGQEVILRCVPISNHLYFYWYRQILGQKVEFLVSFYNNEISEKSEIFDDQFSVERPDGSNFTLKIRSTKLEDSAMYFCASSATGGPESAQYFGPGTRLTVL.

This clonotype appeared a few times. Here the CDR3 reads CSVERDGANTEAFF. CDR3 coding DNA: TGCAGCGTTGAAAGGGATGGGGCCAACACTGAAGCTTTCTTT. This rearrangement joins TRBV29-1 to TRBJ1-1; a possible D gene is TRBD1 (5 bases). The germline V gene encodes CDR1 SQVTM and CDR2 ANQGSEA. V was shortened by 2 bases and J by 2 bases, with 12 bases between the two germline ends. The CDR3 runs to 14 residues.

CDR3 DNA sequence: TGTGCCAGCTCACCCAGGGACCTCACGAACACCGGGGAGCTGTTTTTT. Protein: CASSPRDLTNTGELFF. The V gene is TRBV18, the J gene TRBJ2-2; the D gene could be TRBD1 or TRBD2 (5 bases each). This CDR3 is built from 16 residues. CDR1 is KGHSH, CDR2 LQKENI, per germline. V lost 3 bases, J lost 0 bases, and 11 bases lay in between.